The present T cell receptor (beta chain) was sequenced within a study of vaccination effects on CD4 cells after COVID-19. Antigen-specific CD4+ T cells were first expanded with viral peptide pools by the ViraFEST assay and only then sequenced. Subsequent to approximately 11 days of culture, CD4+ T cells were isolated. The healthy vaccine recipients, who had no prior SARS-CoV-2 infection, showed negative nucleocapsid antibodies. In the case of this clone: Its antigen is not identified.

Profiled with immunoSEQ multiplex PCR; TCRdb holds only in-frame clones, not every one. The sample has approximately 28,000 clones, around three quarters seen once. This TCR came from a human donor who received a COVID-19 vaccine. The starting material was CD4+ T cells from PBMCs cultured with HCoV-NL63 spike peptides, obtained before COVID-19 vaccination.

The CDR3 protein is CASSQADKTNTEAFF. DNA of the CDR3: TGTGCCAGCAGCCAAGCTGACAAGACTAACACTGAAGCTTTCTTT. The V and J genes are TRBV4-2 and TRBJ1-1; D unresolved. Germline CDR1 reads LGHNA; CDR2 reads YNFKEQ. Trimming removed 1 base at V and 2 bases at J, with 11 bases between. This CDR3 has 15 amino acids.